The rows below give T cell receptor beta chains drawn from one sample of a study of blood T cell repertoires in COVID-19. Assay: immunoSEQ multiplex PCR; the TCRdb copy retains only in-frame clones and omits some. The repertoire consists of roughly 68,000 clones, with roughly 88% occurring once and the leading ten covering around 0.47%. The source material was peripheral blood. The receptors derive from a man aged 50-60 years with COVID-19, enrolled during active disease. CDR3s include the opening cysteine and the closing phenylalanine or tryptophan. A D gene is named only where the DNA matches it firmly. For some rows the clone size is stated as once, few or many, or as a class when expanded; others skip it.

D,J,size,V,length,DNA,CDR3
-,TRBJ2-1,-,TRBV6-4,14,TGTGCCAGCAGTGACGCGGTTGGGGCGAAAGAGCAGTTCTTC,CASSDAVGAKEQFF
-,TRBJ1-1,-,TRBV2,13,TGTGCCAGCAGGCCCGACAGGAACACTGAAGCTTTCTTT,CASRPDRNTEAFF
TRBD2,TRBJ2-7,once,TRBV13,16,TGTGCCAGCAGCCGGCGCGGGCTAGCGGGAGCACACGAGCAGTACTTC,CASSRRGLAGAHEQYF
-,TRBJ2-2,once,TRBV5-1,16,TGCGCCAGCAGCTTGTACAGGATCTTTAACACCGGGGAGCTGTTTTTT,CASSLYRIFNTGELFF
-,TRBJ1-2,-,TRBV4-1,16,TGCGCCAGCAGCCAAGCGATTGGGGGGATCCACTATGGCTACACCTTC,CASSQAIGGIHYGYTF
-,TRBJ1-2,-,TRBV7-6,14,TGTGCCAGCAGCTTAACAGGGATGGACTATGGCTACACCTTC,CASSLTGMDYGYTF
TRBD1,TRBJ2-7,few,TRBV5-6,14,TGTGCCAGCAGCTTTAGGGACAGAGACTACGAGCAGTACTTC,CASSFRDRDYEQYF
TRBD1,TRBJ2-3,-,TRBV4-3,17,TGCGCCAGCAGCCAAGACCCAACCCCAGGGGGAACAGATACGCAGTATTTT,CASSQDPTPGGTDTQYF
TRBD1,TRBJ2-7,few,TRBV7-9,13,TGTGCCAGCAGCTTAGGGACAGGGACCGAGCAGTACTTC,CASSLGTGTEQYF
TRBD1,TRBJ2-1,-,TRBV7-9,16,TGTGCCAGCAGCTCCCCGGGACAGGGGGCAAACAATGAGCAGTTCTTC,CASSSPGQGANNEQFF
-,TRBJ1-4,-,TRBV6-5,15,TGTGCCAGCAGTTACCTGGGCCATACTAATGAAAAACTGTTTTTT,CASSYLGHTNEKLFF
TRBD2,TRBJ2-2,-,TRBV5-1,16,TGCGCCAGCAGCCCAATGACTAGCGGGAGTGGCGGGGAGCTGTTTTTT,CASSPMTSGSGGELFF
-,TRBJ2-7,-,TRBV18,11,TGTGCCAGCTCACCAGGGCTCGAGCAGTACTTC,CASSPGLEQYF
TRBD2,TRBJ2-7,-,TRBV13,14,TGTGCCAGCAGCTCCTCTAGCGGGTCCTACGAGCAGTACTTC,CASSSSSGSYEQYF
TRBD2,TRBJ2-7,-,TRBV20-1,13,TGCAGTGCAAGTAGCGGGAGCTCCTACGAGCAGTACTTC,CSASSGSSYEQYF
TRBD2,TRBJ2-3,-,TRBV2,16,TGTGCCAGCAGTGATGGGCTAGCGGGAGAAGGGGATACGCAGTATTTT,CASSDGLAGEGDTQYF
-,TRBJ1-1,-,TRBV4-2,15,TGTGCCAGCAGCCAAGATTACGGGGAGGACACTGAAGCTTTCTTT,CASSQDYGEDTEAFF
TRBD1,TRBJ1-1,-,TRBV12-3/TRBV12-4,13,TGTGCCTCCTGTGGACAGGCTGCCCCTGAAGCTTTCTTT,CASCGQAAPEAFF
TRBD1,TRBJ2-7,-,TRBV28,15,TGTGCCAGCAATTATAAAGGGGGCGCATCCTACGAGCAGTACTTC,CASNYKGGASYEQYF
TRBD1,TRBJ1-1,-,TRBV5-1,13,TGCGCCAGCAGCTGGACAGGGCCCACTGAAGCTTTCTTT,CASSWTGPTEAFF
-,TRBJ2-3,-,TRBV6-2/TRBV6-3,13,TGTGCCAGCAGTGGCTACCGGGGAGATACGCAGTATTTT,CASSGYRGDTQYF
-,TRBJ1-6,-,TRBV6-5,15,TGTGCCAGCAGGAACAGGGAAAGGGGTAATTCACCCCTCCACTTT,CASRNRERGNSPLHF
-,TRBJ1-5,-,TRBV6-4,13,TGTGCCAGCAGAAGGGGTAGCAATCAGCCCCAGCATTTT,CASRRGSNQPQHF
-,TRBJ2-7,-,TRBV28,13,TGTGCCAGCAGTTCGACAGCAACCTACGAGCAGTACTTC,CASSSTATYEQYF
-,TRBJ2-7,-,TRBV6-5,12,TGTGCCAGCGGGACGGAGGGCTACGAGCAGTACTTC,CASGTEGYEQYF
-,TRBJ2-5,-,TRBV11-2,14,TGTGCCAGCAGCTTAAATGGCAGGGAAGAGACCCAGTACTTC,CASSLNGREETQYF
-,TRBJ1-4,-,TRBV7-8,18,TGTGCCAGCAGATCCAGAGGACTAATCAGAGGAACTAATGAAAAACTGTTTTTT,CASRSRGLIRGTNEKLFF
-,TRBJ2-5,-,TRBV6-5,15,TGTGCCAGCAGTTACGTGGACTCAGCGTGGGAGACCCAGTACTTC,CASSYVDSAWETQYF
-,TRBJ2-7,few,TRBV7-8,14,TGTGCCAGCGACGGGGGGCAGACCTCCGGCGAGCAGTACTTC,CASDGGQTSGEQYF
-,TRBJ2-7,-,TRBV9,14,TGTGCCAGCAGCGGTGGACTCCGTAGCTACGAGCAGTACTTC,CASSGGLRSYEQYF
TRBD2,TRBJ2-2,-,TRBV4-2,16,TGTGCCAGCAGCCAACCGGGACTAGGGGTCACCGGGGAGCTGTTTTTT,CASSQPGLGVTGELFF
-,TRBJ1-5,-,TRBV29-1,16,TGCAGCGCCATTCTTGGAACGGCACAGATCAATCAGCCCCAGCATTTT,CSAILGTAQINQPQHF
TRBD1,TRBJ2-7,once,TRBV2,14,TGTGCCAGCAGTGAGGTGACAGGGGGTGACGAGCAGTACTTC,CASSEVTGGDEQYF
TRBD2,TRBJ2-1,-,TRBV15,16,TGTGCCACCAGCACACGGACTAGCGGGTTCTACAATGAGCAGTTCTTC,CATSTRTSGFYNEQFF
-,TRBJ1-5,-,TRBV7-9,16,TGTGCCAGCAGTCCCGGCAGGGTTGGTTTCAATCAGCCCCAGCATTTT,CASSPGRVGFNQPQHF
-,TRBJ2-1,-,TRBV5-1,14,TGCGCCAGCAGCTTGGCTGGTAGCGACAATGAGCAGTTCTTC,CASSLAGSDNEQFF
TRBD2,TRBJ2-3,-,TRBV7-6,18,TGTGCCAGCAGCTTAGCGTACCGCGGGAGGGCCGGCACAGATACGCAGTATTTT,CASSLAYRGRAGTDTQYF
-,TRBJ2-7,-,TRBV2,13,TGTGCCAGCAGTGAAGTAGCCCTGGCCGAGCAGTACTTC,CASSEVALAEQYF
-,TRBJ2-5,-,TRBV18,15,TGTGCCAGCTCAAAATTCAGGTACCCCACCGAGACCCAGTACTTC,CASSKFRYPTETQYF
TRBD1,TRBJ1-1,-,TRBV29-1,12,TGCAGCGGTGCAGGGGGCGTCACTGAAGCTTTCTTT,CSGAGGVTEAFF
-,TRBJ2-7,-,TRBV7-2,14,TGTGCCAGCAGCTTAGTCCTAGCGAACCACGAGCAGTACTTC,CASSLVLANHEQYF
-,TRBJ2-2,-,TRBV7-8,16,TGTGCCAGCAGCTTAGCGCGCGGTTCGAACACCGGGGAGCTGTTTTTT,CASSLARGSNTGELFF
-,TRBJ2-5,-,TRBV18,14,TGTGCCAGCTCACCACCTCCACAGGGAGAGACCCAGTACTTC,CASSPPPQGETQYF
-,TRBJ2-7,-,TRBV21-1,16,TGTGCCAGCAGCAAAAAGAGGGGACAGGGGGAGTACGAGCAGTACTTC,CASSKKRGQGEYEQYF
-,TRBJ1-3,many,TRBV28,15,TGTGCCAGCACCATTCTCCGGGGCTCTGGAAACACCATATATTTT,CASTILRGSGNTIYF
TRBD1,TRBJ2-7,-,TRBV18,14,TGTGCCAGCTCACCACGGGACAGGGGTTGGGAGCAGTACTTC,CASSPRDRGWEQYF